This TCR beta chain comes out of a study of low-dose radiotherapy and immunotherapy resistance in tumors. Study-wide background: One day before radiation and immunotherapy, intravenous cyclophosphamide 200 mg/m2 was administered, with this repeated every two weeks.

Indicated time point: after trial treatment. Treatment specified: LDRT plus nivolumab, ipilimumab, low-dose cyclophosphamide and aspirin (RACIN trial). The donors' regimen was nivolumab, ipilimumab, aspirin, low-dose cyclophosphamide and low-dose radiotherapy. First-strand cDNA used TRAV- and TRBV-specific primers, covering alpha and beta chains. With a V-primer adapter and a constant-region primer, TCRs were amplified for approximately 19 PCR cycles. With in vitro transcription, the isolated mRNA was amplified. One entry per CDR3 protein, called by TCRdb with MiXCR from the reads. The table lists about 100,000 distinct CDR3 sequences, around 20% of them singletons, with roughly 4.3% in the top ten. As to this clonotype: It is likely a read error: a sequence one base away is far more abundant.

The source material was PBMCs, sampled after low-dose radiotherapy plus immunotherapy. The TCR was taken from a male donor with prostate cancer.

This chain's CDR3 is CVSSREGNYNEQFF. The CDR3 DNA sequence: TGTGTCAGCAGTCGAGAGGGGAACTACAATGAGCAGTTCTTC. The chain joins TRBV11-1 to TRBJ2-1; D assignment may be TRBD1 or TRBD2 (5 bases each). CDR1 is SGHAT, CDR2 FQDESV, per germline (reference sequence). This CDR3 has 14 residues.